What follows are 12 T cell receptor beta chains derived from one specimen sequenced in a study of spatial heterogeneity in lung cancer. Specified time point: sample taken at primary tumor resection. Their antigens remain unidentified. Broader study findings: Counts of expanded alpha and beta TCRs within tumors tracked the tumor nonsynonymous mutation count.

A single record per CDR3 protein comes from TCRdb applying MiXCR to the 5' RACE reads. The sample shows about 680 distinct CDR3 sequences, 33% of them seen only once. The sequences come from lung tumor tissue, collected at surgery. The receptors stem from a male donor with early-stage non-small cell lung cancer.

This clonotype ranks as medium-sized. This chain connects TRBV20-1 to TRBJ1-4; D call uncertain. Germline CDR1 is DFQATT and CDR2 is SNEGSKA (reference sequence). The CDR3 sequence is 14 residues long. V lost 1 base and J 0 bases, leaving 6 bases between the germline ends. DNA for the CDR3: TGCAGTGCTAGAGCAGATGCAACTAATGAAAAACTGTTTTTT. It yields the protein CSARADATNEKLFF.

This clonotype was found a few times. The rearrangement joins TRBV6-2 or TRBV6-3 to TRBJ1-2; D is possibly TRBD1 (5 bases). V lost 8 bases and J 0 bases, leaving 7 bases between the germline ends. CDR1 and CDR2 (germline): MNHEY, SVGEGT. This CDR3 has 12 amino acids. The CDR3 bases are TGTGCCAGCGCGGGACCTAACTATGGCTACACCTTC. This translates into CASAGPNYGYTF.

The chain has TRBV19 and TRBJ2-7, with D maybe TRBD2 (6 bases). CDR3 length: 16 amino acids. Trimming took off 8 bases at V and 0 bases at J, with 20 bases between the two ends. Germline CDR1 is LNHDA and CDR2 is SQIVND (reference sequence). CDR3 DNA: TGTGCCAGTCGACCTACCCGGCTAGCGCCCTCCTACGAGCAGTACTTC. It translates to CASRPTRLAPSYEQYF.

The rearrangement links TRBV7-9 to TRBJ1-4; TRBD1 agrees at 7 bases. After removal of 3 bases from V and 8 bases from J, the junction contained 15 bases not matched to a gene. Germline V gives CDR1 SEHNR, CDR2 FQNEAQ (reference sequence). The CDR3 loop spans 17 amino acids. The CDR3 sequence: CASSFATDRAGEEKLFF. CDR3 DNA: TGTGCCAGCAGCTTCGCAACAGACAGGGCGGGAGAAGAAAAACTGTTTTTT.

This clonotype was observed a handful of times. V is TRBV7-8 and J is TRBJ1-5; TRBD1 matches at 9 bases. This CDR3 region has 15 residues. CDR1 is SGHVS, CDR2 FQNEAQ, per germline. With 4 bases clipped from V and 1 base from J, the junction kept 2 bases outside the gene matches. The CDR3, as DNA: TGTGCCAGCAGCTGGGACAGGGCGAGCAATCAGCCCCAGCATTTT. This encodes CASSWDRASNQPQHF.

The chain recombines TRBV7-8 with TRBJ2-7; D possibly matches TRBD1 or TRBD2 (5 bases each). The germline V gene encodes CDR1 SGHVS and CDR2 FQNEAQ. The length of the CDR3 is 14 residues. Trimming stripped 5 bases from V and 6 bases from J, with 17 bases between. CDR3 coding DNA: TGTGCCAGCAGCAGAGGGGCAGGGTTGACCGAGCAGTACTTC. Amino acids: CASSRGAGLTEQYF.

This clonotype turned up a few times. This rearrangement joins TRBV12-3 or TRBV12-4 to TRBJ1-3; D is unresolved. The CDR3 has 12 residues. V shed 5 bases and J shed 0 bases, with 2 bases lying between them. The CDR3 bases are TGTGCCAGCAGTCCCTCTGGAAACACCATATATTTT. Translating gives CASSPSGNTIYF.

The genes are TRBV30 and TRBJ2-7; D not certain. V shed 4 bases and J shed 0 bases, with 10 bases lying between them. This CDR3 spans 13 amino acids. Germline loops: CDR1 GTSNPN, CDR2 SVGIG (reference sequence). The CDR3 nucleotides are TGTGCCTGGAAGCAGGACCACTCCTACGAGCAGTACTTC. Amino acid sequence: CAWKQDHSYEQYF.

This chain uses TRBV10-3 with TRBJ2-5, with a tentative D call TRBD2 (5 bases). Deletions cut 4 bases from V and 1 base from J, with 10 bases between. The CDR3 runs 14 residues. The germline gives CDR1 ENHRY, CDR2 SYGVKD. CDR3 sequence reads: CAISGEGFQETQYF. Here the CDR3 DNA reads TGTGCCATCAGTGGAGAGGGATTCCAAGAGACCCAGTACTTC.

This rearrangement joins TRBV7-9 to TRBJ2-3, with TRBD2 identical over 7 bases. The germline gives CDR1 SEHNR, CDR2 FQNEAQ (reference sequence). This CDR3 region has 14 residues. V shed 6 bases and J 1 base; nucleotides not matched to a gene: 4. The CDR3 DNA sequence: TGTGCCAGCAGGAGGGAGGGTCGCACAGATACGCAGTATTTT. Its translation: CASRREGRTDTQYF.

The gene calls are TRBV3-1 and TRBJ2-7, with 7 bases identical to TRBD2. The germline V gene encodes CDR1 LGHDT and CDR2 YNNKEL (reference sequence). With V trimmed by 2 bases and J by 1 base, 5 bases remained unmatched. The CDR3 spans 15 residues. The CDR3 region has the DNA TGTGCCAGCAGCCAAAATCCCGGGGGGTCCTACGAGCAGTACTTC. Amino acid sequence: CASSQNPGGSYEQYF.

In DNA, the CDR3 is TGTGCCAGCAGTGAAGGGACTAGCGGGAGGGCCTGGGAGACCCAGTACTTC. It translates to CASSEGTSGRAWETQYF. J is TRBJ2-5 and V is TRBV2, with 15 bases matching TRBD2. Trimming at V came to 1 base and at J to 5 bases, leaving 5 bases not matched to a gene. The germline V gene encodes CDR1 SNHLY and CDR2 FYNNEI. The CDR3 has 17 amino acids.